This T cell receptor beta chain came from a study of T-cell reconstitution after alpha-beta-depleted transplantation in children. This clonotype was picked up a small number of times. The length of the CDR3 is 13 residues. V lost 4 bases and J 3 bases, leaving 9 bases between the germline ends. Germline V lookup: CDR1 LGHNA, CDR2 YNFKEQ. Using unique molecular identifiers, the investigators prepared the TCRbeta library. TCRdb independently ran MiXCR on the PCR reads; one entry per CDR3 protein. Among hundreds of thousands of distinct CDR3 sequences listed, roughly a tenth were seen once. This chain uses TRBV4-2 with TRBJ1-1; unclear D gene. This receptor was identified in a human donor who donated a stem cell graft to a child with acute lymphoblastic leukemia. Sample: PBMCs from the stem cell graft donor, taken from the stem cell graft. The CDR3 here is CASSPFIYTEAFF. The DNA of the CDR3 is TGTGCCAGCAGCCCCTTTATTTACACTGAAGCTTTCTTT.